This TCR beta chain was captured by sequencing in a study of a mutant IDH1 vaccine in newly diagnosed glioma. Study at large: Beforehand, treatment had been radiotherapy, temozolomide, or both; the majority received both.

The CDR3 extends over 13 amino acids. In germline, CDR1 is SNHLY, CDR2 FYNNEI. V lost 3 bases to trimming and J lost 5 bases; unmatched junction nucleotides: 0. Regarding time point: week 23, last vaccination. The study gave 300 ug of mutant IDH1 20-mer peptide per vaccine dose, with topical imiquimod. Diagnosis in the donors showed new WHO grade 3 or 4 astrocytomas that were IDH1-mutant and ATRX-lost. Repertoires were generated with immunoSEQ multiplex PCR, while TCRdb's copy carries only in-frame clones and drops some. The repertoire consists of around 26,000 clones, with roughly four fifths occurring once and the leading ten covering roughly 15%. Of note for this clone: Its antigen remains unknown.

The receptor was isolated from a woman aged 30 to 39 with glioma. The chain couples TRBV2 to TRBJ1-5, with 8 bases aligning to TRBD1. Sequencing was performed on PBMCs, taken from a glioma patient whose treatment included an IDH1 peptide vaccine. The CDR3 here is CASSDRGHQPQHF. In DNA form, the CDR3 reads TGTGCCAGCAGTGACAGGGGGCATCAGCCCCAGCATTTT.